These T cell receptor beta chains were read from a single sample in a study of T cells in Graves' hyperthyroidism and ophthalmopathy. TCRdb re-analysed the multiplex PCR reads in MiXCR, keeping a single row per CDR3 protein. This table holds some 350,000 distinct CDR3 sequences, about 18% found once. The sample comprised blood. Source of these receptors: a woman under 30 with Graves' hyperthyroidism. Each CDR3 is given with its conserved first and last residue.

V	J	CDR3
TRBV6-5	TRBJ1-1	CASSSGRVGDTEAFF
TRBV20-1	TRBJ1-1	CSAAMNTEAFF
TRBV6-1	TRBJ1-5	CAVTGGNGNQPQHF
TRBV6-1	TRBJ2-7	CASTLKRRLEQYF
TRBV19	TRBJ1-5	CASNKAGMPQPQHF
TRBV29-1	TRBJ1-2	CSVDKNGYGYTF
TRBV29-1	TRBJ2-7	CSAVAGYYEQYF
TRBV11-2	TRBJ2-2	CASSLRTAGELFF
TRBV6-4	TRBJ1-5	CASSDPIRQVLQPQHF
TRBV11-1	TRBJ1-5	CAIRGGDNQPQHF
TRBV24-1	TRBJ1-1	CATSDTKTGNTEAFF
TRBV5-1	TRBJ2-5	CASSLLGIETQYF
TRBV30	TRBJ1-5	CAWSFGLGYQPQHF
TRBV6-5	TRBJ2-5	CASSYRAAQYF
TRBV5-1	TRBJ1-2	CASSAGTDYGYTF
TRBV3-1	TRBJ2-5	CASSLYSEEETQYF
TRBV11-2	TRBJ1-6	CASSWRSGDSPFHF
TRBV5-1	TRBJ2-7	CASRGTETYEQYF
TRBV9	TRBJ2-5	CASSVGVQTVETQYF
TRBV11-2	TRBJ2-2	CASSLDSWGPSTGELFF
TRBV19	TRBJ1-6	CASSARAPNSPLHF
TRBV6-1	TRBJ1-1	CASSVTRVNTEAFF
TRBV12-3/TRBV12-4	TRBJ1-2	CASSLNGGYTF
TRBV6-1	TRBJ1-5	CASSVQEEGNQPQHF
TRBV2	TRBJ1-1	CASRGEAFF
TRBV20-1	TRBJ1-2	CSASGQSYGYTF
TRBV7-6	TRBJ2-7	CASSLGQRGSSYEQYF
TRBV28	TRBJ2-5	CASSFAAGQETQYF
TRBV7-3	TRBJ2-7	CASSPGLAREQYF
TRBV20-1	TRBJ1-2	CSCEGDYGYTF
TRBV11-3	TRBJ2-5	CASSDGPGLGQETQYF
TRBV2	TRBJ1-5	CASGADSNQPQHF
TRBV7-9	TRBJ1-1	CASSLGTGGGSTEAFF
TRBV10-3	TRBJ2-7	CASQINRDSLAYEQYF
TRBV6-2/TRBV6-3	TRBJ2-7	CASSYGGYRYEQYF
TRBV6-1	TRBJ1-5	CASTPDRGGQPQHF
TRBV20-1	TRBJ1-5	CSASGGTGNQPQHF
TRBV30	TRBJ1-6	CAWSEETNSPLHF
TRBV5-1	TRBJ2-2	CASSFLQLTGELFF
TRBV20-1	TRBJ2-5	CSASPPSGSQETQYF
TRBV12-3/TRBV12-4	TRBJ2-7	CASSLARTGDEQYF